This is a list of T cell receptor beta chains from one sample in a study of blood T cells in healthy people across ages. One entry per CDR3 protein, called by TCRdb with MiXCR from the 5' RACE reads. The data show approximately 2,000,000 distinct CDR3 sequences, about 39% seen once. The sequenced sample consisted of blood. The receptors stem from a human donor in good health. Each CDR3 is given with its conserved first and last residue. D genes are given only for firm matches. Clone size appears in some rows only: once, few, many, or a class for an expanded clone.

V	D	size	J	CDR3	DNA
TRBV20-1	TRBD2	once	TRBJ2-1	CSAPGLANEQFF	TGCAGTGCTCCGGGACTAGCGAATGAGCAGTTCTTC
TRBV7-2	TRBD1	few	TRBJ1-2	CASSLGAGTANYGYTF	TGTGCCAGCAGCTTAGGGGCCGGGACAGCTAACTATGGCTACACCTTC
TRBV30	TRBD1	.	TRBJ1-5	CAWSGQGPTPQHF	TGTGCCTGGAGTGGACAGGGGCCCACGCCCCAGCATTTT
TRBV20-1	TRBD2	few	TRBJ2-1	CSARDRASGYYNEQFF	TGCAGTGCTAGAGATAGAGCTAGCGGGTACTACAATGAGCAGTTCTTC
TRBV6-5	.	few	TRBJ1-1	CASSYSIRGEAFF	TGTGCCAGCAGTTACTCGATCAGGGGAGAAGCTTTCTTT
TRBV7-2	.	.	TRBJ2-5	CASSRGAGALETQYF	TGTGCCAGCAGCCGAGGGGCGGGGGCGTTGGAGACCCAGTACTTC
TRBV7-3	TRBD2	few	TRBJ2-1	CASTLLAAKTNEQFF	TGTGCCAGCACTCTACTAGCGGCAAAGACCAATGAGCAGTTCTTC
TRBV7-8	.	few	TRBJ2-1	CASTGADPYNEQFF	TGTGCCAGCACCGGGGCGGACCCCTACAATGAGCAGTTCTTC
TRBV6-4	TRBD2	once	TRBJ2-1	CASSDSGGGAYNEQFF	TGTGCCAGCAGTGACTCCGGCGGGGGGGCTTACAATGAGCAGTTCTTC
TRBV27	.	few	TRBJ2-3	CASYGVRLGPDTQYF	TGTGCCAGCTATGGGGTTAGACTAGGCCCAGATACGCAGTATTTT
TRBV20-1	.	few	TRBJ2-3	CSASPDPGYTDTQYF	TGCAGTGCTTCTCCCGACCCGGGTTACACAGATACGCAGTATTTT
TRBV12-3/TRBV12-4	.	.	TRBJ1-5	CASSLGIGWFNQPQHF	TGTGCCAGCAGTTTAGGTATAGGGTGGTTCAATCAGCCCCAGCATTTT
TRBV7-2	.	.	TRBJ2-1	CASSSRQSVDGQFF	TGTGCCAGCAGCTCCCGACAGTCGGTCGATGGGCAGTTCTTC
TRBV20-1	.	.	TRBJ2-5	CSAPGTSYGTQYF	TGCAGTGCTCCCGGGACCTCTTACGGGACCCAGTACTTC
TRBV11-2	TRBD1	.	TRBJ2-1	CASARYGTEEYNEQFF	TGTGCCAGCGCTAGATACGGGACAGAGGAGTACAATGAGCAGTTCTTC
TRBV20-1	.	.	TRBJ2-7	CSAREGGGGHVDEQYF	TGCAGTGCTAGAGAAGGTGGAGGGGGGCACGTAGATGAGCAGTACTTC
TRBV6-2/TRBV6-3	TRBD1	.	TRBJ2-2	CASSKRPGQGFAGELFF	TGTGCCAGCAGTAAACGACCGGGACAGGGGTTCGCCGGGGAGCTGTTTTTT
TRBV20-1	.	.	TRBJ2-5	CSARGGHQETQYF	TGCAGTGCTAGAGGGGGTCACCAAGAGACCCAGTACTTC
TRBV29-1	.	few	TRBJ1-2	CSVEKDGRYGYTF	TGCAGCGTTGAGAAGGACGGACGCTATGGCTACACCTTC
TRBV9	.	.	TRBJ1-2	CASSVGEGIIYGYTF	TGTGCCAGCAGCGTAGGCGAGGGCATTATCTATGGCTACACCTTC
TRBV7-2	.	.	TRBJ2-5	CASSSWGRNEGETQYF	TGTGCCAGCAGCTCCTGGGGACGAAATGAGGGAGAGACCCAGTACTTC
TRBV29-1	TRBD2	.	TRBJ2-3	CSVEDDAGGRGDTQYF	TGCAGCGTTGAAGACGATGCGGGGGGGCGTGGAGATACGCAGTATTTT
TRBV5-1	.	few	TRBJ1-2	CASSLALLGTNYGYTF	TGCGCCAGCAGCTTGGCTCTCTTAGGAACTAACTATGGCTACACCTTC
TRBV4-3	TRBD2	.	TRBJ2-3	CASSQDLGLGKADTQYF	TGCGCCAGCAGCCAAGATTTGGGACTAGGAAAGGCAGATACGCAGTATTTT